The present entry profiles one TCR beta chain with its context. This sample is part of a study of blood T cell repertoires in COVID-19. There are 14 residues in the CDR3. Germline CDR1 is GTSNPN and CDR2 is SVGIG (reference sequence). Sequencing was performed with immunoSEQ multiplex PCR; in TCRdb, only in-frame clones are kept and a portion is missing. Counted here are 240,000 or so clones, roughly nine tenths occurring once; the ten biggest clones make up roughly 5.8%. Sequenced material: peripheral blood. The clonotype was recovered from a man in his fifties or sixties with acute or convalescent COVID-19. The chain recombines TRBV30 with TRBJ1-2; D call uncertain. The CDR3 coding sequence is TGTGCACACCCGAGGGCTCGGGATAACTATGGCTACACCTTC. Translated: CAHPRARDNYGYTF.